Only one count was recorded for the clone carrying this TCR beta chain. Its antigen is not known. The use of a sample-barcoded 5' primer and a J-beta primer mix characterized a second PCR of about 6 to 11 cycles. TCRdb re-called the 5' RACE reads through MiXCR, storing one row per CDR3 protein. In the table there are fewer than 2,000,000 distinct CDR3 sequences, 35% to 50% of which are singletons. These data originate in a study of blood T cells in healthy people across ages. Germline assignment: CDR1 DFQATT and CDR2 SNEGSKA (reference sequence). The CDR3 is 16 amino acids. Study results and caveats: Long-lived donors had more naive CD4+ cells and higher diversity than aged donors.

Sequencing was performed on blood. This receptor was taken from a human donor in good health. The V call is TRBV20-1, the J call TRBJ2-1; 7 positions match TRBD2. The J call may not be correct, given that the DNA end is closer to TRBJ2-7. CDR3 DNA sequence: TGCAGTGCTCGGGGCCCGGGACTAACCTCCTACAATGAGCAGTACTTC. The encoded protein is CSARGPGLTSYNEQYF.